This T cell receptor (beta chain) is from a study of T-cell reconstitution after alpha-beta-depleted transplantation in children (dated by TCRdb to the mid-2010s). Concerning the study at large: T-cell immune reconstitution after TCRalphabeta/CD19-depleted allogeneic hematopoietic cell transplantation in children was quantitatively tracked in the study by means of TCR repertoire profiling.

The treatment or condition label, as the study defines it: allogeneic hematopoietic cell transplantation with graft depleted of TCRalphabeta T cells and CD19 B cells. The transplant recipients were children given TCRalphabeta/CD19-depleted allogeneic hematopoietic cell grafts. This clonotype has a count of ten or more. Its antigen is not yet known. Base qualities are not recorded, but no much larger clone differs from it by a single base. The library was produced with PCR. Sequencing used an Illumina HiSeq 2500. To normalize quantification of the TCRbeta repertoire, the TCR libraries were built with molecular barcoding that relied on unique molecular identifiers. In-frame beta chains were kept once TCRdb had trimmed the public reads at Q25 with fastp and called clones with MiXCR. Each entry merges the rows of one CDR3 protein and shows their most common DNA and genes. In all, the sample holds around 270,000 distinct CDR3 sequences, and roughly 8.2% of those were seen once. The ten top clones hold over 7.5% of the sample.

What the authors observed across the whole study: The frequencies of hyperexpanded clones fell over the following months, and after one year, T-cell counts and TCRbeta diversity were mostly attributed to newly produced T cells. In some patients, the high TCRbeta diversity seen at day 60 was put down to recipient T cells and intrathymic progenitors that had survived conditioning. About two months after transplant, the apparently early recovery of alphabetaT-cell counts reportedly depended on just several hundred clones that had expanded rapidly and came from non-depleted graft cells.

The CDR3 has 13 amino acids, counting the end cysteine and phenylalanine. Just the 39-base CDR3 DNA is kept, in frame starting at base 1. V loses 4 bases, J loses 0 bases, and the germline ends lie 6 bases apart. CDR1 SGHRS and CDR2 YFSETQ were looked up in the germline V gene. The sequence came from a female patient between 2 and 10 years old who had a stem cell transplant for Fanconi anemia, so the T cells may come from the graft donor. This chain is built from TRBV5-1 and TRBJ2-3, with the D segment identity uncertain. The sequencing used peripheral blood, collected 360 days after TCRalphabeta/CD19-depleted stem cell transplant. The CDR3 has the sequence CASSRTSTDTQYF. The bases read TGCGCCAGCAGCCGTACCAGCACAGATACGCAGTATTTT.